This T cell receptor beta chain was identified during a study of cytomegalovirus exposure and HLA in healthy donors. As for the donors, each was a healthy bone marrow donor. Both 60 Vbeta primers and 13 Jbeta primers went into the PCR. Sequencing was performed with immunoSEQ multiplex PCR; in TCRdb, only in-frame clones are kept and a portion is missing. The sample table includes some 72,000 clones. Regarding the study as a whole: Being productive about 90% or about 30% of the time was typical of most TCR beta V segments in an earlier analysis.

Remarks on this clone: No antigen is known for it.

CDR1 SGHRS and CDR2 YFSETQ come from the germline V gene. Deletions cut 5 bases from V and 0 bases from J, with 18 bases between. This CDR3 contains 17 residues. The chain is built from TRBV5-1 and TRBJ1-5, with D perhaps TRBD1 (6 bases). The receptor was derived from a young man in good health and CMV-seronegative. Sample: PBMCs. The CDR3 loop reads CASRPGHVSYSNQPQHF. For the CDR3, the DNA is TGCGCCAGCAGACCGGGACACGTCTCCTATAGCAATCAGCCCCAGCATTTT.